The present entry profiles one TCR beta chain with its context. What it binds is not known. V lost 10 bases to trimming and J lost 5 bases; unmatched junction nucleotides: 7. This CDR3 region has 13 residues. Looked up from germline, CDR1 is WSHSY and CDR2 is SAAADI. The sample belongs to a study of T cell repertoires in ileal Crohn's disease. Study conclusions and caveats: Clonality above 26.8% at surgery always came with endoscopic recurrence.

Only in-frame clones appear in the TCRdb table, and some are missing; sequencing was by immunoSEQ multiplex PCR. The sample lists 25,000 to 35,000 clones; approximately 78% were seen once. This clonotype originated in an adult with Crohn's disease. The rearrangement links TRBV10-2 to TRBJ2-1; 8 bases are shared with TRBD1. The sample consisted of ileal tissue. The DNA for the CDR3 is TGCGCCACGGGACAGGACGTCGACAATGAGCAGTTCTTC. Amino acid sequence: CATGQDVDNEQFF.